The 30 T cell receptor beta chains given below trace back to one sample, sequenced in a study of shared clonotypes between healthy human individuals. Produced via immunoSEQ multiplex PCR; TCRdb's table is partial and in-frame only. The sample lists around 99,000 clones, about 70% occurring once. Sequenced: memory CD8+ T cells sorted from blood. Subset given: CD45RO+ cells pooled with CCR7-negative TemRA cells. Every receptor here comes from a man aged 25-40 years in good health.

The chain uses TRBV2 and TRBJ2-5; TRBD1 agrees at 7 bases. V trimming: 2 bases; J trimming: 0 bases; junction bases outside the gene matches: 12. The CDR3 length is 18 residues. Germline V gives CDR1 SNHLY, CDR2 FYNNEI. CDR3 residues: CASSELEQGSGYQETQYF. The CDR3 DNA reads as TGTGCCAGCAGTGAATTGGAACAGGGGTCCGGGTACCAAGAGACCCAGTACTTC.

The sample holds a few counts of this clone. The gene calls are TRBV6-5 and TRBJ1-1; D remains unclear. V dropped 3 bases and J dropped 0 bases, with 11 bases sitting between them. The germline V gene encodes CDR1 MNHEY and CDR2 SVGAGI. The length of the CDR3 is 15 residues. CDR3 bases: TGTGCCAGCAGTTATGGGTCCCGGATGAACACTGAAGCTTTCTTT. It is translated as CASSYGSRMNTEAFF.

This chain uses TRBV5-1 with TRBJ2-2; 16 nucleotides agree with TRBD2. This CDR3 contains 18 residues. V dropped 3 bases and J dropped 5; count of bases not matched to a gene: 7. Germline CDR1 is SGHRS and CDR2 is YFSETQ. CDR3 nucleotide sequence: TGCGCCAGCAGCTCGGGACTAGCGGGAGGGCCGCGGACCGGGGAGCTGTTTTTT. Its protein product is CASSSGLAGGPRTGELFF. Combining the CDR3 with reference TRBV5-1 and TRBJ2-2 gives the whole variable domain KAGVTQTPRYLIKTRGQQVTLSCSPISGHRSVSWYQQTPGQGLQFLFEYFSETQRNKGNFPGRFSGRQFSNSRSEMNVSTLELGDSALYLCASSSGLAGGPRTGELFFGEGSRLTVL.

This clone was counted only a few times. The chain employs TRBV11-2 and TRBJ2-7, with D tentatively TRBD2 (6 bases). The V and J ends lost 4 bases and 4 bases respectively, with 17 bases between them. This CDR3 comprises 15 residues. Per the germline V gene, CDR1 is SGHAT and CDR2 is FQNNGV. CDR3 amino acids: CASSSGTLGWYEQYF. The CDR3 coding sequence is TGTGCCAGCAGCTCCGGGACTCTAGGATGGTACGAGCAGTACTTC.

The gene calls are TRBV7-8 and TRBJ2-3, with TRBD2 matching 8 bases. Per germline, CDR1 SGHVS and CDR2 FQNEAQ. The CDR3 is 17 amino acids. With V trimmed by 2 bases and J by 0 bases, 7 bases remained unmatched. The CDR3 loop is CASSLFREGPSTDTQYF. CDR3 sequence (DNA): TGTGCCAGCAGCTTATTCCGGGAGGGCCCTAGCACAGATACGCAGTATTTT.

This clone has more than one count but fewer than ten. CDR3 sequence reads: CATSKQKSAHSNQPQHF. CDR3 in DNA: TGTGCCACCAGCAAACAGAAATCCGCCCATAGCAATCAGCCCCAGCATTTT. This chain uses TRBV15 with TRBJ1-5; D unresolved. The V end lost 4 bases, the J end lost 0 bases, and 16 bases lay between the germline ends. Germline V CDR1 and CDR2: LNHNV, YYDKDF (reference sequence). The CDR3 is 17 residues long.

This chain links TRBV5-1 with TRBJ2-3; 9 positions match TRBD2. This CDR3 is 16 amino acids long. Germline loops: CDR1 SGHRS, CDR2 YFSETQ. Trimming at V came to 0 bases and at J to 1 base, leaving 3 bases not matched to a gene. The CDR3 here is CASSLGSSGGTDTQYF. CDR3 DNA sequence: TGCGCCAGCAGCTTGGGATCTAGCGGGGGCACAGATACGCAGTATTTT.

The chain combines TRBV7-9 with TRBJ2-3; TRBD1 agrees at 7 bases. Germline V gives CDR1 SEHNR, CDR2 FQNEAQ (reference sequence). The CDR3 covers 16 residues. V lost 10 bases and J lost 5; bases outside the gene matches: 18. CDR3 protein: CATLPKDRALEDTQYF. The CDR3 region has the DNA TGTGCCACCTTACCGAAAGACAGGGCGCTGGAAGATACGCAGTATTTT.

This clone was observed a single time. For the CDR3, the DNA is TGCGCCAGCAGCCGTACTTCTAGCAAAAACACAGATACGCAGTATTTT. It specifies CASSRTSSKNTDTQYF. The chain combines TRBV5-1 with TRBJ2-3; tentative D call: TRBD2 (5 bases). Per the germline V gene, CDR1 is SGHRS and CDR2 is YFSETQ. Trimming removed 4 bases from V and 2 bases from J, with 17 bases in between. The length of the CDR3 is 16 residues.

The chain employs TRBV5-5 and TRBJ2-7; 14 positions match TRBD2. The CDR3 totals 18 residues. Trimming at V came to 4 bases and at J to 1 base, leaving 10 bases not matched to a gene. From germline, CDR1 is SGHKS and CDR2 YYEKEE (reference sequence). The CDR3 nucleotides are TGTGCCAGCAGCCGACAGACTAGCGGGAGGGCCGGGTCCTACGAGCAGTACTTC. It encodes CASSRQTSGRAGSYEQYF.

J is TRBJ1-2 and V is TRBV9, with a weak D call TRBD1 (5 bases). The germline CDR1 and CDR2 sequences are SGDLS and YYNGEE. V lost 4 bases and J lost 1, with 17 bases in between. This CDR3 contains 16 residues. CDR3 DNA sequence: TGTGCCAGCAGCCCCGGGGGAGGGTTCGGTAACTATGGCTACACCTTC. Translation gives CASSPGGGFGNYGYTF.

This clone was observed a few times. V is TRBV10-3 and J is TRBJ2-7, with 8 bases that match TRBD2. The CDR3 contains 16 residues. V was pared by 2 bases and J by 3 bases, with 9 bases of the junction left unmatched. The germline CDR1 and CDR2 sequences are ENHRY and SYGVKD. DNA of the CDR3: TGTGCCATCAGTGAGGCTTTTAGACTAGCGAGCTACGAGCAGTACTTC. Its protein product is CAISEAFRLASYEQYF.

Written as DNA, the CDR3 is TGTGCCAGCAGCTTAGTGTCTGGGACAGGGGTCCGCGCTGAGACCCAGTACTTC. It codes for CASSLVSGTGVRAETQYF. V gene TRBV7-8 combines with J gene TRBJ2-5; 10 bases agree with TRBD1. CDR1 and CDR2 from the germline V gene are SGHVS and FQNEAQ. The CDR3 has 18 amino acids. V lost 1 base and J lost 5; bases outside the gene matches: 13.

This clone appeared a single time. This chain uses TRBV6-1 with TRBJ2-7, with no clear D. In germline, CDR1 is MNHNS, CDR2 SASEGT. The V end lost 2 bases, the J end lost 10 bases, and 9 bases lay between the germline ends. There are 11 residues in the CDR3. The CDR3 nucleotides are TGTGCCAGCAGTGAAATGGTCGGACAGTACTTC. Its translation: CASSEMVGQYF.

The V and J genes are TRBV19 and TRBJ1-1, with D perhaps matching TRBD1 (5 bases). The CDR3 has 14 residues. V was clipped by 3 bases and J by 2 bases, with 10 bases between them. CDR1 and CDR2 from the germline V gene are LNHDA and SQIVND (reference sequence). The CDR3 bases are TGTGCCAGTAGTATCACCGGGACCAACACTGAAGCTTTCTTT. This sequence encodes CASSITGTNTEAFF. Together with reference TRBV19 and TRBJ1-1, the CDR3 gives the full variable domain: DGGITQSPKYLFRKEGQNVTLSCEQNLNHDAMYWYRQDPGQGLRLIYYSQIVNDFQKGDIAEGYSVSREKKESFPLTVTSAQKNPTAFYLCASSITGTNTEAFFGQGTRLTVV.

The CDR3 is CASRGDRDDEQYF. The CDR3 DNA is TGTGCCAGCAGGGGGGACAGGGACGACGAGCAGTACTTC. The rearrangement uses TRBV2 and TRBJ2-7, with TRBD1 matching 9 bases. CDR1 is SNHLY and CDR2 is FYNNEI in the germline V gene. This CDR3 spans 13 amino acids. V gave up 6 bases and J gave up 5 bases; unmatched junction bases: 5.

This clone was detected only a few times. The CDR3 protein is CASSGNTGELFF. DNA for the CDR3: TGTGCCAGCAGCGGGAACACCGGGGAGCTGTTTTTT. The chain couples TRBV14 to TRBJ2-2; D gene unclear. Germline V CDR1 and CDR2: SGHDN, FVKESK. The V end lost 5 bases, the J end lost 1 base, and 2 bases lay between the germline ends. This CDR3 is built from 12 residues. The full variable domain, completed using reference TRBV14 and TRBJ2-2, is EAGVTQFPSHSVIEKGQTVTLRCDPISGHDNLYWYRRVMGKEIKFLLHFVKESKQDESGMPNNRFLAERTGGTYSTLKVQPAELEDSGVYFCASSGNTGELFFGEGSRLTVL.

The DNA of the CDR3 is TGCGCCAGCAGCCAACGACCTGGTCGGGGCACAGATACGCAGTATTTT. This codes for CASSQRPGRGTDTQYF. The chain links TRBV4-1 to TRBJ2-3; D is undetermined. Germline CDR1 MGHRA, CDR2 YSYEKL. V lost 2 bases and J lost 1, with 13 bases in between. This CDR3 spans 16 amino acids.

This chain connects TRBV7-4 to TRBJ2-1, with D uncertain. The germline V gene encodes CDR1 SGHVT and CDR2 SQSDAQ. V gave up 1 base and J gave up 12 bases, with 10 bases separating them. The CDR3 is 12 amino acids. The CDR3 region has the DNA TGTGCCAGCAGCTTAGAGGGCACTTTGCAGTTCTTC. This gives the protein CASSLEGTLQFF.

The count of this clone is one. The chain has TRBV4-2 and TRBJ1-1; D is possibly TRBD1 (6 bases). This CDR3 has 12 amino acids. V dropped 6 bases and J dropped 4 bases, with 9 bases sitting between them. CDR1 and CDR2 from the germline V gene are LGHNA and YNFKEQ. The CDR3 DNA follows: TGTGCCAGCAGTGGCAGGGGCACTGAAGCTTTCTTT. It encodes CASSGRGTEAFF.

A single count supports this clone. J is TRBJ1-1 and V is TRBV29-1, with 10 nucleotides matching TRBD1. CDR1 is SQVTM, CDR2 ANQGSEA, per germline. The CDR3 consists of 12 residues. V gave up 4 bases and J gave up 11 bases; unmatched junction bases: 7. CDR3 amino acids: CSVGGQGSDAFF. The DNA of the CDR3 is TGCAGCGTTGGGGGACAGGGGTCCGATGCTTTCTTT.

The chain uses TRBV2 and TRBJ2-5; possibly TRBD1 for D (5 bases). Germline CDR1 is SNHLY and CDR2 is FYNNEI. The length of the CDR3 is 12 residues. Trimming pared 7 bases from V and 3 bases from J, leaving 9 bases between. Here the CDR3 DNA reads TGTGCCAGCACTGGGGCAGAAGAGACCCAGTACTTC. It specifies CASTGAEETQYF. Full variable domain (remainder filled in from reference TRBV2 and TRBJ2-5): EPEVTQTPSHQVTQMGQEVILRCVPISNHLYFYWYRQILGQKVEFLVSFYNNEISEKSEIFDDQFSVERPDGSNFTLKIRSTKLEDSAMYFCASTGAEETQYFGPGTRLLVL.

The chain recombines TRBV25-1 with TRBJ2-5; no reliable D call. V shed 3 bases and J shed 2 bases, with 13 bases lying between them. The V gene's germline CDR1 is MGHDK and CDR2 SYGVNS. The CDR3 runs 15 residues. CDR3 bases: TGTGCCAGCAGTGATCCTTCACAACCTCAAGAGACCCAGTACTTC. Translation gives CASSDPSQPQETQYF.

The chain combines TRBV27 with TRBJ2-7; possible D gene TRBD2, 5 bases. CDR1 is MNHEY and CDR2 is SMNVEV in the germline V gene (reference sequence). The CDR3 loop spans 15 amino acids. The germline V and J ends were trimmed by 4 bases and 1 base, with 14 bases remaining between them. CDR3 sequence (DNA): TGTGCCAGCAGTTCGGGGAACCCGACGTCCTACGAGCAGTACTTC. This sequence encodes CASSSGNPTSYEQYF.

This chain connects TRBV5-1 to TRBJ2-7, with TRBD2 matching over 10 bases. The V gene's germline CDR1 is SGHRS and CDR2 YFSETQ. CDR3 length: 15 residues. The junction had 6 bases not matched to a gene; V was cut back by 3 bases and J by 3 bases. The CDR3 nucleotides read TGCGCCAGCAGCTCGCTAGCGGGAGTAATCTACGAGCAGTACTTC. This translates into CASSSLAGVIYEQYF.

This chain uses TRBV7-6 with TRBJ2-7; 7 positions agree with TRBD2. V was pared by 2 bases and J by 6 bases, with 4 bases of the junction left unmatched. Germline assignment: CDR1 SGHVS and CDR2 FNYEAQ. CDR3 length: 13 residues. CDR3 in DNA: TGTGCCAGCAGCTTATGGGAGGGCCGCGAGCAGTACTTC. Translating gives CASSLWEGREQYF.

The genes are TRBV19 and TRBJ2-1; possible D gene TRBD1, 6 bases. This CDR3 has 14 amino acids. Germline V gives CDR1 LNHDA, CDR2 SQIVND (reference sequence). V lost 8 bases, J lost 4 bases, and 15 bases lay in between. The CDR3 sequence is CASSGTLIYNEQFF. The CDR3 DNA reads TGTGCCAGTTCCGGGACACTAATATACAATGAGCAGTTCTTC.

The rearrangement joins TRBV28 to TRBJ2-4; D is perhaps TRBD2 (5 bases). The CDR3 covers 15 residues. Deletions cut 6 bases from V and 0 bases from J, with 12 bases between. CDR1 and CDR2 from the germline V gene are MDHEN and SYDVKM. The CDR3 region has the DNA TGTGCCAGCAGGGATCTTGGACTAGCCAAAAACATTCAGTACTTC. This gives the protein CASRDLGLAKNIQYF.

Here the CDR3 DNA reads TGTGCCAGCAGCCCGGGGGGGAATGAGCAGTTCTTC. As protein: CASSPGGNEQFF. This chain joins TRBV11-3 and TRBJ2-1, with TRBD2 matching 8 bases. V lost 5 bases to trimming and J lost 7 bases; unmatched junction nucleotides: 1. Germline assignment: CDR1 SGHNT and CDR2 YENEEA. There are 12 residues in the CDR3.

The chain recombines TRBV11-2 with TRBJ2-7; D unresolved. The V gene's germline CDR1 is SGHAT and CDR2 FQNNGV. The CDR3 contains 12 residues. Trimming shortened V by 5 bases and J by 1 base, and 6 bases separated the two germline ends. As DNA, the CDR3 is TGTGCCAGCAGCGGAGAATCCTACGAGCAGTACTTC. It yields the protein CASSGESYEQYF.